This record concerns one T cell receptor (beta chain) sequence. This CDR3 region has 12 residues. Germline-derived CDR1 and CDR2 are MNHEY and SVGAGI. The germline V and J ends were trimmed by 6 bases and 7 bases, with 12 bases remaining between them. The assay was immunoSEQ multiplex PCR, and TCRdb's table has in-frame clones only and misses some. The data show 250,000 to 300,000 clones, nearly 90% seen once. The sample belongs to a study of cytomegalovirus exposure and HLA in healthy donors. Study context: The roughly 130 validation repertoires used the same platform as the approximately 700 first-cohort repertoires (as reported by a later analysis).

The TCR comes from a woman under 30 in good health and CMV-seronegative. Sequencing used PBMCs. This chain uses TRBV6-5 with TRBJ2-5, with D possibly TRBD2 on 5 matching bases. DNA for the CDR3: TGTGCCAGCAGGGACTCATGGGGGACCCAGTACTTC. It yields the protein CASRDSWGTQYF.